This T cell receptor (beta chain) was documented in a study of cytomegalovirus exposure and HLA in healthy donors listed by TCRdb under 2017. With respect to the entire study: According to a later analysis, one platform produced both the 120 validation repertoires and the 550 to 800 repertoires of the first cohort. Along with the roughly 700-subject first cohort, a separate validation cohort of over a hundred different subjects was used. The study aimed to test whether cataloging public T cell receptors could reveal signatures of past pathogen exposure. The study combined high-throughput TCR immunosequencing, statistical association of individual TCRs with disease status, and machine learning to predict cytomegalovirus infection status.

Separate from the approximately 700-subject first cohort, the validation cohort of over 90 subjects was the group to which the donors belonged. Study-wide findings and limitations: While some public TCRs were present in many individuals, most TCR sequences turned up only very rarely across donors. In both the original and validation cohorts, the classifier was reported to diagnose cytomegalovirus status with high specificity and sensitivity. Subsequent analysis determined that TCRs grouped into clusters in the first cohort also showed a tendency toward co-occurrence across the 90 to 150 validation repertoires, and approximately 93% of cluster scores exceeded 0. A few of the identified cytomegalovirus-associated TCR beta chains were confirmed in vitro to be specific for cytomegalovirus antigens. A later analysis had no HLA typing for the validation cohort, so co-occurrence there was scored across all 130 or so repertoires. The authors suggested that the approach could potentially be generalized to other disease states and immunological phenotypes. A total of 164 TCR beta chains were listed by the study as associated with cytomegalovirus.

This clone was picked up one time. The antigen it binds to is not known. Nothing much larger sits one base from this clone, and base qualities are not available. Library prep was done by the immunoSEQ multiplex PCR assay. Per the original workflow: To diagnose cytomegalovirus status from the catalog of TCR beta chain sequences, a statistical classification framework was built. TCRdb retrieved this table from immuneACCESS and kept in-frame rearrangements only. Not all clones are present; in checked studies, unresolved V genes account for under half, and no reason is known for the remainder. D and trimming were read from the DNA, whereas the V and J calls and clone size are those reported in that table. This sample holds hundreds of thousands of clones; over 75% were observed only once. Around 0.92% of the sample is in the top ten clones. Reading the germline V gene (reference sequence) gives CDR1 MNHNY and CDR2 SVGAGI. Its CDR3 holds 15 amino acids, cysteine through phenylalanine. Only the CDR3 portion is preserved as DNA: 45 bases, with reading frame beginning at the first base. Relative to germline, V is 4 bases shorter and J is 3 bases shorter, with 16 bases between their ends.

This sequence uses TRBV6-6 and TRBJ2-7; TRBD1 is perhaps the D gene, given 6 matching bases. The specimen sequenced was PBMCs. This clonotype was obtained from a woman between 18 and 29 years old in good health and CMV-seronegative. The DNA reads as follows: TGTGCCAGCAGTTGGACCTCGGGACAAAACTACGAGCAGTACTTC. This codes for CASSWTSGQNYEQYF.